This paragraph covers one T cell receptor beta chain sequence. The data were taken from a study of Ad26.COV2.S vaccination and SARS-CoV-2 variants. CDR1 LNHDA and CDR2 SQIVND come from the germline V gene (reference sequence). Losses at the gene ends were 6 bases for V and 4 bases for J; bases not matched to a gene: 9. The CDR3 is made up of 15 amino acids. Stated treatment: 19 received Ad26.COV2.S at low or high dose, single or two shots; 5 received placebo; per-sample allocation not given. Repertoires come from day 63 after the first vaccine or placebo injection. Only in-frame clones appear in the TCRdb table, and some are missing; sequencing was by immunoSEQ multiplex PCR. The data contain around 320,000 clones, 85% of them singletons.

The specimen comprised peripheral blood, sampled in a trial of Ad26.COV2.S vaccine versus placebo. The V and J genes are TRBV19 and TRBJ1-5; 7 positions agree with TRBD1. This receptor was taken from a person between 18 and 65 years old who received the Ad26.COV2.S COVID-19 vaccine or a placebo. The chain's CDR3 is CASRPRQGWNQPQHF. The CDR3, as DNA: TGTGCCAGTAGGCCCCGACAGGGTTGGAATCAGCCCCAGCATTTT.